This T cell receptor (beta chain) was recorded in a study of shared clonotypes between healthy human individuals. The wider study: In total, the donors were two women and a few men aged 18 to 49.

CDR1 is LGHNA and CDR2 is YNFKEQ in the germline V gene. CDR3 length: 13 amino acids. V was trimmed by 1 base and J by 5 bases, leaving 8 bases between them. A roughly 200 ng quantity of DNA, approximately 29,000 T cell genomes, went into the sorted-subset replicate PCRs. Sequencing was performed with immunoSEQ multiplex PCR; in TCRdb, only in-frame clones are kept and a portion is missing. Among millions of clones listed, about 95% were seen once. The chain carries TRBV4-2 and TRBJ2-5; D call uncertain. What was sequenced was naive CD4+ T cells sorted from blood. The subset is: CD45RA+ positively selected. This receptor was taken from a man between 18 and 29 years old in good health. The DNA of the CDR3 is TGTGCCAGCAGCCAAGGGACGGTTGAGACCCAGTACTTC. Its translation: CASSQGTVETQYF.